Listed here is a single T cell receptor (beta chain). The antigen is undetermined. V shed 5 bases and J shed 8 bases, with 19 bases lying between them. The V gene's germline CDR1 is SGHRS and CDR2 YFSETQ. This CDR3 is built from 14 residues. Vbeta (60) and Jbeta (13) primers were used in the PCR. The repertoire was sequenced with immunoSEQ multiplex PCR; TCRdb's copy has only in-frame clones and lacks some. The sample has just over 200,000 clones, 65% to 85% seen once. The source of the sample is a study of cytomegalovirus exposure and HLA in healthy donors. Study-wide points: Per a later analysis, HLA-associated TCR beta chains showed more clonal expansion than other, equally common TCR beta chains. Most TCR beta V segments were productive about 87% or about 30% of the time in an earlier analysis. Researchers reported in a later analysis that a missense DCLRE1C variant was tied to TCR beta V- and J-gene trimming.

Material: PBMCs. The TCR sequence derives from a man between 50 and 59 years old in good health and CMV-seronegative. The chain links TRBV5-1 to TRBJ1-2; no firm D call. The CDR3 DNA sequence: TGCGCCAGCAGGCTAGATTCGACCGCGGGGGGCTACACCTTC. As protein: CASRLDSTAGGYTF.